The 11 T cell receptor beta chains in this list originate from one sample, sequenced in a study of blood T cell repertoires in COVID-19. The repertoire was sequenced with immunoSEQ multiplex PCR; TCRdb's copy has only in-frame clones and lacks some. There are more than 140,000 clones in the sample; 65% to 90% occur only once, and about 7% lies in the top ten. Sequences were obtained from peripheral blood. Receptors originate from a woman aged 50 to 60 in a cohort sampled during active or convalescent COVID-19.

The V and J genes are TRBV25-1 and TRBJ2-7; D gene ambiguous. Trimming shortened V by 8 bases and J by 2 bases, and 10 bases separated the two germline ends. The CDR3 extends over 12 amino acids. Germline CDR1 reads MGHDK; CDR2 reads SYGVNS. This chain's CDR3 is CASGDRTYEQYF. CDR3 nucleotide sequence: TGTGCCAGCGGAGACCGTACCTACGAGCAGTACTTC.

About this clone itself: At one boundary the junction diverges from the germline segment, which might be a read error. V gene TRBV7-8 combines with J gene TRBJ2-5; 10 bases fit TRBD2. The length of the CDR3 is 15 residues. Germline V gene sequence: CDR1 SGHVS, CDR2 FQNEAQ. The CDR3 nucleotides are TGTGCCAGCAGCTTAGCGCTACTAGCGGGGAGCCAGGGGCACTTC. Its protein is CASSLALLAGSQGHF.

The V gene is TRBV7-2, the J gene TRBJ1-5; maybe TRBD1 (5 bases). This CDR3 contains 17 residues. V shed 4 bases and J shed 0 bases, with 16 bases lying between them. Germline CDR1 SGHTA, CDR2 FQGNSA. Here the CDR3 reads CASSYGGTGLSNQPQHF. In nucleotides, the CDR3 is TGTGCCAGCAGCTATGGTGGGACTGGACTTAGCAATCAGCCCCAGCATTTT.

The chain employs TRBV19 and TRBJ1-1; D remains unclear. Trimming took 3 bases from V and 5 from J, leaving 13 bases between them. Germline V gene sequence: CDR1 LNHDA, CDR2 SQIVND (reference sequence). The CDR3 spans 14 residues. CDR3 DNA: TGTGCCAGTAGTATTGGAGTGAGTAATACTGAAGCTTTCTTT. Encoded protein: CASSIGVSNTEAFF.

This chain connects TRBV7-2 to TRBJ1-1; no clear D. The germline V and J ends were trimmed by 1 base and 8 bases, with 5 bases remaining between them. CDR3 size: 11 residues. Germline CDR1 and CDR2: SGHTA and FQGNSA. CDR3 protein: CASSLGEEAFF. DNA of the CDR3: TGTGCCAGCAGCTTAGGGGAGGAAGCTTTCTTT.

This sequence joins TRBV12-2 and TRBJ1-1. TRBV12-2 is a recognized pseudogene. The CDR3 is 15 amino acids. The CDR3: CASRLVTAGETEAFF. In nucleotides, the CDR3 is TGTGCAAGTCGCTTAGTTACGGCGGGAGAGACTGAAGCTTTCTTT.

This clone was recorded only once. CDR3 in amino acids: CASSVFRAGGYTF. The CDR3 nucleotides read TGTGCCAGCAGCGTATTCAGGGCCGGAGGCTACACCTTC. The chain employs TRBV9 and TRBJ1-2, with a weak D call TRBD1 (5 bases). V was shortened by 1 base and J by 8 bases, with 12 bases between the two germline ends. CDR3 length equals 13 residues. From germline, CDR1 is SGDLS and CDR2 YYNGEE.

The gene calls are TRBV7-2 and TRBJ2-7, with TRBD2 identical over 8 bases. CDR1 and CDR2 (germline): SGHTA, FQGNSA. The trim removed 1 base at V and 0 bases at J, leaving 2 bases unmatched. CDR3 length equals 15 residues. The CDR3 DNA is TGTGCCAGCAGCTTAGGGGCGGGGGGCTCCTACGAGCAGTACTTC. As protein: CASSLGAGGSYEQYF.

This chain joins TRBV7-9 and TRBJ2-3; unclear D gene. CDR3 length equals 15 residues. CDR1 is SEHNR and CDR2 is FQNEAQ in the germline V gene (reference sequence). V dropped 3 bases and J dropped 2 bases, with 12 bases sitting between them. The CDR3 is CASSFWAGSTDTQYF. CDR3 coding DNA: TGTGCCAGCAGCTTCTGGGCAGGTTCCACAGATACGCAGTATTTT.

The chain couples TRBV3-1 (or the pseudogene TRBV3-2) to TRBJ2-5, with 10 nucleotides matching TRBD2. CDR1 and CDR2 from the germline V gene are LGHDT and YNNKEL (reference sequence). This CDR3 contains 17 residues. J gave up 1 base and V 0 bases, and 5 bases lay outside the gene matches. Here the CDR3 reads CASSQDWASGGQETQYF. In nucleotides, the CDR3 is TGTGCCAGCAGCCAAGATTGGGCTAGCGGGGGCCAAGAGACCCAGTACTTC.

The CDR3 reads CASSLAKGMNTEAFF. In DNA form, the CDR3 reads TGTGCCAGCAGCTTGGCCAAGGGGATGAACACTGAAGCTTTCTTT. This chain uses TRBV5-4 with TRBJ1-1; possibly TRBD1 for D (5 bases). Germline CDR1 SGHNT, CDR2 YYREEE (reference sequence). Trimming took 0 bases from V and 0 from J, leaving 9 bases between them. The CDR3 runs to 15 residues.